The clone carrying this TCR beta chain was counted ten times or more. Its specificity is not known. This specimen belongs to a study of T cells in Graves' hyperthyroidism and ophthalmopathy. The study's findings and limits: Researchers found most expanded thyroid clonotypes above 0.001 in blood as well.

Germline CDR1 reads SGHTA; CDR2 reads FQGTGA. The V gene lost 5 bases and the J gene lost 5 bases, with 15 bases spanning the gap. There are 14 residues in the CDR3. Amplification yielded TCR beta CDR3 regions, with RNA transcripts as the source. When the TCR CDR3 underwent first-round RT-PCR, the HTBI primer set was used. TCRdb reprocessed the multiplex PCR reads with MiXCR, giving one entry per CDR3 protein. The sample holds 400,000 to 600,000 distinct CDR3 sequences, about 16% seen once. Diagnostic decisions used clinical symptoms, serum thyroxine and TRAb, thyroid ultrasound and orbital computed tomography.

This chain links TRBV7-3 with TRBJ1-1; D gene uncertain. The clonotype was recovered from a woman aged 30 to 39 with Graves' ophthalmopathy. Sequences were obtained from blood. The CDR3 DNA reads TGTGCCAGCAGCCCCAACCGCGACGGGACTGAAGCTTTCTTT. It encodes CASSPNRDGTEAFF.